The 23 T cell receptor beta chains below were found in one sample sequenced in a study of immune evolution from preneoplasia to lung adenocarcinoma. Clones were sequenced by immunoSEQ multiplex PCR, and TCRdb holds only the in-frame ones, with some missing. The table lists 10,000 or so clones, more than 70% of them singletons. What was sequenced was FFPE minimally invasive lung adenocarcinoma tissue. Receptor source: a person aged 65 to 79 with lung adenocarcinoma.

The gene calls are TRBV30 and TRBJ1-3, with 7 bases aligning to TRBD1. Germline values: CDR1 GTSNPN, CDR2 SVGIG (reference sequence). This CDR3 has 13 residues. Losses at the gene ends were 7 bases for V and 0 bases for J; bases not matched to a gene: 3. This CDR3 reads CAFYRGSGNTIYF. CDR3 DNA sequence: TGTGCCTTCTACAGGGGCTCTGGAAACACCATATATTTT.

The chain carries TRBV9 and TRBJ2-7; 12 nucleotides match TRBD2. Trimming at V came to 3 bases and at J to 0 bases, leaving 7 bases not matched to a gene. Germline assignment: CDR1 SGDLS and CDR2 YYNGEE. The CDR3 totals 17 residues. The CDR3: CASSASGTSGFSYEQYF. CDR3 DNA: TGTGCCAGCAGCGCCTCCGGGACTAGCGGGTTCTCCTACGAGCAGTACTTC. The full variable domain, its missing parts supplied by reference TRBV9 and TRBJ2-7, is DSGVTQTPKHLITATGQRVTLRCSPRSGDLSVYWYQQSLDQGLQFLIQYYNGEERAKGNILERFSAQQFPDLHSELNLSSLELGDSALYFCASSASGTSGFSYEQYFGPGTRLTVT.

This clone was detected a few times. This rearrangement joins TRBV7-2 to TRBJ2-3; 8 positions agree with TRBD2. V trimming: 1 base; J trimming: 4 bases; junction bases outside the gene matches: 4. Germline V gene data show CDR1 as SGHTA and CDR2 as FQGNSA. CDR3 length: 15 amino acids. CDR3 in DNA: TGTGCCAGCAGCTTAGGCCAGCGGGGGTCAGATACGCAGTATTTT. It is translated as CASSLGQRGSDTQYF.

The V call is TRBV5-1, the J call TRBJ1-2, with unresolved D. Trimming stripped 8 bases from V and 2 bases from J, with 10 bases between. Germline loops: CDR1 SGHRS, CDR2 YFSETQ. The length of the CDR3 is 12 residues. The CDR3 nucleotides are TGCGCCAGTGGCGGGGAAAACTATGGCTACACCTTC. Its translation: CASGGENYGYTF.

V and J are TRBV4-2 and TRBJ2-1; no clear D gene. The germline V and J ends were trimmed by 0 bases and 7 bases, with 7 bases remaining between them. In germline, CDR1 is LGHNA, CDR2 YNFKEQ. The CDR3 extends over 13 amino acids. CDR3 nucleotides: TGTGCCAGCAGCCAAGAGGGGTGGAATGAGCAGTTCTTC. This translates into CASSQEGWNEQFF.

This clone appeared a few times. The chain recombines TRBV7-2 with TRBJ2-5; D might be TRBD1 (5 bases). The CDR3 runs to 16 residues. Germline V gives CDR1 SGHTA, CDR2 FQGNSA. Trimming removed 7 bases from V and 0 bases from J, with 18 bases in between. The CDR3 DNA sequence: TGTGCCAGCACCCTAGGGGTGCGGCCCAACCAAGAGACCCAGTACTTC. The encoded protein is CASTLGVRPNQETQYF.

This chain connects TRBV6-1 to TRBJ2-3, with no clear D. CDR3 length: 13 amino acids. V dropped 5 bases and J dropped 4 bases, with 10 bases sitting between them. The germline CDR1 and CDR2 sequences are MNHNS and SASEGT. CDR3 bases: TGTGCCAGCAGTCCCCCTGGGGCAGATACGCAGTATTTT. It is translated as CASSPPGADTQYF.

V gene TRBV29-1 combines with J gene TRBJ2-7; D is perhaps TRBD1 (5 bases). There are 12 residues in the CDR3. Germline CDR1 is SQVTM and CDR2 is ANQGSEA. The CDR3 coding sequence is TGCAGTCGTACAGGACCCGGGTACGAGCAGTACTTC. Translation gives CSRTGPGYEQYF.

The rearrangement joins TRBV30 to TRBJ2-7; either TRBD1 or TRBD2 may fit D (6 bases each). Germline assignment: CDR1 GTSNPN and CDR2 SVGIG (reference sequence). The ends were cut back, 0 bases at V and 1 base at J, with 10 bases in the middle. This CDR3 comprises 14 residues. DNA of the CDR3: TGTGCCTGGAGTGTACAGGGAGGATCCTACGAGCAGTACTTC. Its translation: CAWSVQGGSYEQYF.

The chain employs TRBV18 and TRBJ2-5; 8 bases align to TRBD1. In germline, CDR1 is KGHSH, CDR2 LQKENI. J gave up 4 bases and V 3 bases, and 10 bases lay outside the gene matches. This CDR3 region has 16 residues. This CDR3 reads CASSPDQGASGETQYF. The CDR3 nucleotides read TGTGCCAGCTCACCGGATCAGGGGGCGTCGGGAGAGACCCAGTACTTC. Using reference TRBV18 and TRBJ2-5 for the parts outside the CDR3, the full variable domain is NAGVMQNPRHLVRRRGQEARLRCSPMKGHSHVYWYRQLPEEGLKFMVYLQKENIIDESGMPKERFSAEFPKEGPSILRIQQVVRGDSAAYFCASSPDQGASGETQYFGPGTRLLVL.

The rearrangement joins TRBV6-1 to TRBJ2-2; D may be TRBD1 (6 bases). V shed 2 bases and J shed 5 bases, with 12 bases lying between them. CDR1 and CDR2 (germline): MNHNS, SASEGT. CDR3 length equals 15 residues. CDR3 protein: CASSERSRGTGELFF. CDR3 coding DNA: TGTGCCAGCAGTGAAAGGAGCAGGGGAACCGGGGAGCTGTTTTTT.

The chain carries TRBV5-1 and TRBJ2-2, with D unresolved. The CDR3 length is 12 residues. Germline V gives CDR1 SGHRS, CDR2 YFSETQ. V lost 6 bases and J lost 1, with 4 bases in between. The CDR3 loop reads CASKRNTGELFF. CDR3 bases: TGCGCCAGCAAGCGGAACACCGGGGAGCTGTTTTTT.

This chain connects TRBV7-6 to TRBJ2-2; 12 bases agree with TRBD1. CDR1 is SGHVS and CDR2 is FNYEAQ in the germline V gene. This CDR3 comprises 16 residues. The V and J ends lost 5 bases and 3 bases, in that order; junction bases with no gene match: 4. CDR3 DNA sequence: TGTGCCAGCAGCCGGGACAGGGGGCGGTACACCGGGGAGCTGTTTTTT. Translation gives CASSRDRGRYTGELFF.

The rearrangement joins TRBV6-5 to TRBJ2-7; 7 nucleotides align to TRBD1. V trimming: 5 bases; J trimming: 3 bases; junction bases outside the gene matches: 4. The V gene's germline CDR1 is MNHEY and CDR2 SVGAGI. The CDR3 length is 13 residues. The CDR3 DNA sequence: TGTGCCAGCAGTCTCCGGGACAGCTACGAGCAGTACTTC. Protein product: CASSLRDSYEQYF.

The V and J genes are TRBV2 and TRBJ1-1, with 8 bases fitting TRBD1. There are 15 residues in the CDR3. CDR1 and CDR2 (germline): SNHLY, FYNNEI. The trim removed 5 bases at V and 4 bases at J, leaving 9 bases unmatched. The CDR3 reads CASSPETGASTEAFF. Written as DNA, the CDR3 is TGTGCCAGCAGTCCCGAGACAGGGGCGAGCACTGAAGCTTTCTTT.

The rearrangement joins TRBV29-1 to TRBJ1-1; D may be TRBD1 (5 bases). The V gene lost 6 bases and the J gene lost 4 bases, with 12 bases spanning the gap. The CDR3 is made up of 12 amino acids. Germline V gene data show CDR1 as SQVTM and CDR2 as ANQGSEA. For the CDR3, the DNA is TGCAGCGTGGGGCGGGAGGGCACTGAAGCTTTCTTT. Translated: CSVGREGTEAFF.

By share, this clone ranks as large (0.1 to 1%). The CDR3 loop is CASSPQTGELFF. CDR3 coding DNA: TGTGCCAGCAGCCCCCAAACCGGGGAGCTGTTTTTT. V and J are TRBV7-2 and TRBJ2-2; no definite D call. Deletions cut 5 bases from V and 5 bases from J, with 6 bases between. The CDR3 length is 12 residues. CDR1 is SGHTA, CDR2 FQGNSA, per germline.

This clone has only one observation. The J gene is TRBJ2-7, the V gene TRBV2; tentative D call: TRBD2 (6 bases). The CDR3 runs 12 residues. Trimming pared 10 bases from V and 2 bases from J, leaving 12 bases between. Germline CDR1 SNHLY, CDR2 FYNNEI. CDR3 region: CATSGVTYEQYF. CDR3 coding DNA: TGTGCCACCTCGGGAGTTACCTACGAGCAGTACTTC.

This chain connects TRBV29-1 to TRBJ2-3, with D uncertain. CDR3 size: 14 residues. Germline V CDR1 and CDR2: SQVTM, ANQGSEA. V was pared by 2 bases and J by 1 base, with 10 bases between. Here the CDR3 DNA reads TGCAGCGTTGAATTGGAAACCGGCACAGATACGCAGTATTTT. It translates to CSVELETGTDTQYF.

This clone was detected only once. The gene calls are TRBV5-1 and TRBJ1-2; 11 bases fit TRBD1. The germline V gene encodes CDR1 SGHRS and CDR2 YFSETQ. V was pared by 4 bases and J by 8 bases, with 4 bases of the junction left unmatched. The CDR3 has 13 amino acids. DNA of the CDR3: TGCGCCAGCAGCCCAAGGACAGGGGGCGGCTACACCTTC. Encoded protein: CASSPRTGGGYTF.

CDR3 sequence: CASSDRWTGNTIYF. The CDR3 region has the DNA TGTGCCAGCAGCGACAGATGGACAGGAAACACCATATATTTT. This rearrangement joins TRBV6-5 to TRBJ1-3; a possible D gene is TRBD1 (5 bases). CDR3 size: 14 residues. Deletions cut 6 bases from V and 4 bases from J, with 13 bases between. Germline CDR1 is MNHEY and CDR2 is SVGAGI.

This chain uses TRBV7-9 with TRBJ1-1; possible D gene TRBD1, 6 bases. Trimming cost V 3 bases and J 14 bases, with 22 bases left between them. The CDR3 has 14 amino acids. The germline CDR1 and CDR2 sequences are SEHNR and FQNEAQ (reference sequence). The CDR3, as DNA: TGTGCCAGCAGCTTGGGCCACGTGGACAGAAATGTCTTCTTT. It specifies CASSLGHVDRNVFF.

This rearrangement joins TRBV9 to TRBJ2-7; D is uncertain. V shed 0 bases and J shed 2 bases, with 9 bases lying between them. The germline V gene encodes CDR1 SGDLS and CDR2 YYNGEE. This CDR3 spans 14 amino acids. This CDR3 reads CASSVAVNPYEQYF. The CDR3, as DNA: TGTGCCAGCAGCGTAGCTGTCAACCCCTACGAGCAGTACTTC.